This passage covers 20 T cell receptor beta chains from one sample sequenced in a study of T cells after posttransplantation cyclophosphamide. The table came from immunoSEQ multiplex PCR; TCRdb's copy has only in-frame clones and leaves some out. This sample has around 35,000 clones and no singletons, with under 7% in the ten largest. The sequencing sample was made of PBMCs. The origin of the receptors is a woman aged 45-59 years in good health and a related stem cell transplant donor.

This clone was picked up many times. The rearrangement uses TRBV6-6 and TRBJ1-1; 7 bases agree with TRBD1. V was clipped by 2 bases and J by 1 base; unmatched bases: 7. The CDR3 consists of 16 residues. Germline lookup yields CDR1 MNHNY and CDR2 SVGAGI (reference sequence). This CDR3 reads CASSYTTGTANTEAFF. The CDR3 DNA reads TGTGCCAGCAGTTACACGACCGGGACAGCGAACACTGAAGCTTTCTTT.

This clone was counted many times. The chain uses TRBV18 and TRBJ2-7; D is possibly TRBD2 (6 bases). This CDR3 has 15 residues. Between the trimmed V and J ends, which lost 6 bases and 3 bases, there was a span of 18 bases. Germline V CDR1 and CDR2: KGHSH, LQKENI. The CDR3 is CASSSRLGTLYEQYF. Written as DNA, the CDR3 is TGTGCCAGCTCGTCCAGACTAGGAACTCTCTACGAGCAGTACTTC.

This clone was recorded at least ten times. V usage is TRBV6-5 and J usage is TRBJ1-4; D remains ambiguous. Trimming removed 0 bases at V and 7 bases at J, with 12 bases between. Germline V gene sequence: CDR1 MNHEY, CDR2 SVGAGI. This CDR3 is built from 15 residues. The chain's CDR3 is CASSYSASRGEKLFF. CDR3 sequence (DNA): TGTGCCAGCAGTTACTCTGCGTCGCGGGGTGAAAAACTGTTTTTT.

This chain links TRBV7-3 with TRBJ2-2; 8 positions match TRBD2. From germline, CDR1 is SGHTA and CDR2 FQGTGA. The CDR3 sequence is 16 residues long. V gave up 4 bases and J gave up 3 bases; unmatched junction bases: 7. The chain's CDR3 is CASSSGTRRHTGELFF. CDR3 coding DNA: TGTGCCAGCAGCTCCGGGACTAGGAGGCACACCGGGGAGCTGTTTTTT.

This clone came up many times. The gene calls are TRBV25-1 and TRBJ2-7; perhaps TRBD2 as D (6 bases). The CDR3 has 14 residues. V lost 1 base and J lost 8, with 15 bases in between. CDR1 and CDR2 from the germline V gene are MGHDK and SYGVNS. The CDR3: CASSEWGLHKQQYF. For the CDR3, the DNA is TGTGCCAGCAGTGAATGGGGACTCCACAAACAGCAGTACTTC.

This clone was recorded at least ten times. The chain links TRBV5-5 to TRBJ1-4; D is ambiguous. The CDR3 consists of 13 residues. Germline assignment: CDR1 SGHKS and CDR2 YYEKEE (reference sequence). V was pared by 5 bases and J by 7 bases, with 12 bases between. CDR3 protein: CASRPSGSEKLFF. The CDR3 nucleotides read TGTGCCAGCAGACCGAGCGGGTCTGAAAAACTGTTTTTT. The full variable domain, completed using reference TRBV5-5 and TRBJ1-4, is DAGVTQSPTHLIKTRGQQVTLRCSPISGHKSVSWYQQVLGQGPQFIFQYYEKEERGRGNFPDRFSARQFPNYSSELNVNALLLGDSALYLCASRPSGSEKLFFGSGTQLSVL.

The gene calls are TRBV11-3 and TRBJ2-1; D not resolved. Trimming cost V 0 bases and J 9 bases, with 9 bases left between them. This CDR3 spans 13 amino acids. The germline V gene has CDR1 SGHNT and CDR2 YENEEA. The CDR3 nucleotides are TGTGCCAGCAGCTTAGACAGCCGCGGTGAGCAGTTCTTC. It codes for CASSLDSRGEQFF.

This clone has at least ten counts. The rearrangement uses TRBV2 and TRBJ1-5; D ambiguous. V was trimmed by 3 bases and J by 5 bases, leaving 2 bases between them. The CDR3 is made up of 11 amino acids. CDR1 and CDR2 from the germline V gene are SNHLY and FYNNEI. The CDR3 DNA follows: TGTGCCAGCAGTGACGATCAGCCCCAGCATTTT. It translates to CASSDDQPQHF.

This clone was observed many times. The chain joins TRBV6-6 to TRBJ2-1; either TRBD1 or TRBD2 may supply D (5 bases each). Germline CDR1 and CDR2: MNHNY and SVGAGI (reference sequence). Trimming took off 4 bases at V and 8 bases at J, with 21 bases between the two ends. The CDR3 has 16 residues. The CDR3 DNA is TGTGCCAGCAGTTCCTCAGGGCGGGCGTGGTCTGATGAGCAGTTCTTC. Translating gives CASSSSGRAWSDEQFF.

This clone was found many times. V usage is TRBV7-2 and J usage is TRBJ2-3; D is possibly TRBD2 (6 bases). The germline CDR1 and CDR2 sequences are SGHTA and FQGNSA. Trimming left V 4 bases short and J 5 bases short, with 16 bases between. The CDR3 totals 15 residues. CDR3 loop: CASSSQGGVEDTQYF. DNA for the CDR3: TGTGCCAGCAGCTCCCAGGGCGGGGTCGAAGATACGCAGTATTTT.

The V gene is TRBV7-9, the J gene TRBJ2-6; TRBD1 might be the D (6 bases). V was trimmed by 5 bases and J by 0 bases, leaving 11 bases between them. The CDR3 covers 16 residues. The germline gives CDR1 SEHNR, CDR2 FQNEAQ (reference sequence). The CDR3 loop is CASSPRGSSGANVLTF. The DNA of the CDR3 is TGTGCCAGCAGCCCCAGGGGCAGCTCTGGGGCCAACGTCCTGACTTTC.

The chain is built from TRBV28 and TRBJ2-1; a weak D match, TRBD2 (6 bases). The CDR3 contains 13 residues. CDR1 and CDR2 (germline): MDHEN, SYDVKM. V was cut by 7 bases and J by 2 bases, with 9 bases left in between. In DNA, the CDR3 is TGTGCCAGCACGACTAGTCCCTACAATGAGCAGTTCTTC. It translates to CASTTSPYNEQFF.

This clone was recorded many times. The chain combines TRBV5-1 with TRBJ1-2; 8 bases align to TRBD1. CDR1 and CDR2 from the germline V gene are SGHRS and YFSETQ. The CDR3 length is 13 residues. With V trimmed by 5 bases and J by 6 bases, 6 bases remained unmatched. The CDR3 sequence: CASSFQGADGYTF. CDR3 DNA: TGCGCCAGCAGTTTTCAGGGGGCGGATGGCTACACCTTC. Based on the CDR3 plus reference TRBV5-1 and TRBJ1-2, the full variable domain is KAGVTQTPRYLIKTRGQQVTLSCSPISGHRSVSWYQQTPGQGLQFLFEYFSETQRNKGNFPGRFSGRQFSNSRSEMNVSTLELGDSALYLCASSFQGADGYTFGSGTRLTVV.

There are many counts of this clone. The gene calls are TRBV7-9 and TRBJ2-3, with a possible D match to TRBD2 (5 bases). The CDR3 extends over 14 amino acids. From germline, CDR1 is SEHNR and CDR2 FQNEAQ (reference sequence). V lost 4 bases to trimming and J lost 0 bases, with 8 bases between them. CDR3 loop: CASSWTGSTDTQYF. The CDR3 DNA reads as TGTGCCAGCAGCTGGACTGGGAGCACAGATACGCAGTATTTT.

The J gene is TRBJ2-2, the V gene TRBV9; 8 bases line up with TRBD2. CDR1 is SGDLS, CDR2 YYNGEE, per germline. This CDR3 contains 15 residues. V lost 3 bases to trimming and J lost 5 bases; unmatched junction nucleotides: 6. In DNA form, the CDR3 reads TGTGCCAGCAGCGCTAGCGGGTGGGGGACCGGGGAGCTGTTTTTT. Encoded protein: CASSASGWGTGELFF.

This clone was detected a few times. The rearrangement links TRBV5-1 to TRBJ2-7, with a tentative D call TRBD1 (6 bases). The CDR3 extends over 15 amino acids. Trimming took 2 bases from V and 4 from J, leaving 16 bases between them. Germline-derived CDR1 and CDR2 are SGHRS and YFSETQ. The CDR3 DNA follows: TGCGCCAGCAGCTTTGGGACATCCGTCTTGTACGAGCAGTACTTC. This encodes CASSFGTSVLYEQYF.

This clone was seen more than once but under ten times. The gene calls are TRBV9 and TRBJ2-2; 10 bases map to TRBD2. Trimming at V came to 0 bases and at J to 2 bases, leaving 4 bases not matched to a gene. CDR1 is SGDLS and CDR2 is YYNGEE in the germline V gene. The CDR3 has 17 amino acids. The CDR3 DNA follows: TGTGCCAGCAGCGTAGGGGCTAGCGGGAGTAACACCGGGGAGCTGTTTTTT. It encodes CASSVGASGSNTGELFF.

CDR3 sequence (DNA): TGTGCCAGCAGCTTGGGCGGGAGCCAGACCCAGTACTTC. Translated, it gives CASSLGGSQTQYF. The chain has TRBV5-6 and TRBJ2-5, with 7 nucleotides matching TRBD2. The V gene's germline CDR1 is SGHDT and CDR2 YYEEEE. The CDR3 contains 13 residues. The J segment lost 6 bases and the V segment lost 0 bases, leaving 2 bases of the junction unmatched.

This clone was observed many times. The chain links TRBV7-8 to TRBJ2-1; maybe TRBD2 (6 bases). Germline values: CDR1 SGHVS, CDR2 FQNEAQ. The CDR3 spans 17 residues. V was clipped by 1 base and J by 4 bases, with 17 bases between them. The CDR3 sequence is CASSLVLGRDFYNEQFF. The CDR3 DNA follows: TGTGCCAGCAGCTTAGTCCTGGGGCGGGACTTTTACAATGAGCAGTTCTTC.

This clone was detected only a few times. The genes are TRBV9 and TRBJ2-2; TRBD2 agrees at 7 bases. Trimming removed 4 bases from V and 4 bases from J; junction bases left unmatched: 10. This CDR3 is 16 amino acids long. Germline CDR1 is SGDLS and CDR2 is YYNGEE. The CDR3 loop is CASSPMGGGATGELFF. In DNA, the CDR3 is TGTGCCAGCAGCCCTATGGGGGGGGGAGCCACCGGGGAGCTGTTTTTT.